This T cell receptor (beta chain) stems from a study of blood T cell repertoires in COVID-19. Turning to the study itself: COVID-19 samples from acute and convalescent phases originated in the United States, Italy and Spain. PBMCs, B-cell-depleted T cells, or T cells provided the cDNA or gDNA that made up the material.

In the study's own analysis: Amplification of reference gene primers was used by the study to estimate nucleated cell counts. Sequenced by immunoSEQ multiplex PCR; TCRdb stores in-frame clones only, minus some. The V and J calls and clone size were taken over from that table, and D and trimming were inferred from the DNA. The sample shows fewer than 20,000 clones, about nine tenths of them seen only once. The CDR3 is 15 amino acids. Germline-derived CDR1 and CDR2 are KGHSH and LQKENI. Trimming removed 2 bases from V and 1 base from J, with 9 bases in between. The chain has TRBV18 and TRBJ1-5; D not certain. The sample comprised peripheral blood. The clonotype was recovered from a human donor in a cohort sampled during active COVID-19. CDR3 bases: TGTGCCAGCTCACCAGACCAGGCGAGCAATCAGCCCCAGCATTTT. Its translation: CASSPDQASNQPQHF.